This entry lists 25 T cell receptor beta chains sequenced from one sample in a study of cytomegalovirus exposure and HLA in healthy donors. PCR involved 60 Vbeta and 13 Jbeta primers. Sequencing used immunoSEQ multiplex PCR; TCRdb keeps in-frame clones, though not all of them. Of 200,000 to 250,000 clones in the sample, 60% to 80% were seen once. Source material: PBMCs. Receptors were obtained from a man between 18 and 35 years old in good health and CMV-seronegative.

CDR3 residues: CASSLPGLNTGELFF. CDR3 sequence (DNA): TGTGCCAGCTCACTACCGGGACTCAACACCGGGGAGCTGTTTTTT. This sequence joins TRBV18 and TRBJ2-2; possible D gene TRBD2, 6 bases. The CDR3 spans 15 residues. The germline V gene encodes CDR1 KGHSH and CDR2 LQKENI. V lost 4 bases to trimming and J lost 2 bases, with 11 bases between them.

This clone was counted a few times. V and J are TRBV15 and TRBJ2-3, with TRBD1 as a possible D gene (5 bases). Germline V gene lookup returns CDR1 LNHNV and CDR2 YYDKDF (reference sequence). The CDR3 covers 14 residues. V lost 0 bases to trimming and J lost 4 bases, with 8 bases between them. DNA of the CDR3: TGTGCCACCAGCAGAGACCAGGGCGCAGATACGCAGTATTTT. Its translation: CATSRDQGADTQYF.

The chain carries TRBV5-6 and TRBJ2-3; D is unclear. The CDR3 is 15 residues long. The ends were cut back, 2 bases at V and 1 base at J, with 11 bases in the middle. In germline, CDR1 is SGHDT, CDR2 YYEEEE. Written as DNA, the CDR3 is TGTGCCAGCAGCTTCACAGCCCAGGGCACAGATACGCAGTATTTT. Protein sequence: CASSFTAQGTDTQYF.

The genes are TRBV29-1 and TRBJ1-5, with TRBD1 matching 7 bases. Germline CDR1 SQVTM, CDR2 ANQGSEA. The CDR3 totals 13 residues. Unmatched junction bases numbered 11, after V lost 7 bases and J lost 8 bases. CDR3 nucleotides: TGCAGCGCGTCCGACAGGGAGTCCGAGCCCCAGCATTTT. This translates into CSASDRESEPQHF.

This clone has just a few counts. The rearrangement uses TRBV18 and TRBJ2-1; perhaps TRBD1 as D (7 bases). The CDR3 is 13 residues long. The germline V gene encodes CDR1 KGHSH and CDR2 LQKENI. V lost 10 bases and J lost 3, with 13 bases in between. CDR3 region: CANNRGLYNEQFF. The CDR3 DNA reads TGTGCCAATAACAGGGGACTCTACAATGAGCAGTTCTTC.

The chain has TRBV27 and TRBJ1-2; 8 bases agree with TRBD1. CDR1 and CDR2 (germline): MNHEY, SMNVEV (reference sequence). J gave up 7 bases and V 5 bases, and 12 bases lay outside the gene matches. The CDR3 is 15 residues long. CDR3 bases: TGTGCCAGCAGTAGCCCCGGGACAGGCGCGATTGGCTACACCTTC. Amino acid sequence: CASSSPGTGAIGYTF.

The V gene is TRBV28, the J gene TRBJ1-5; D not certain. The CDR3 is made up of 14 amino acids. Germline CDR1 is MDHEN and CDR2 is SYDVKM. V was trimmed by 6 bases and J by 1 base, leaving 10 bases between them. The CDR3 sequence: CASRVSISNQPQHF. DNA of the CDR3: TGTGCCAGCAGGGTCAGTATAAGCAATCAGCCCCAGCATTTT.

In its sample, this clone was seen a few times. The genes are TRBV5-1 and TRBJ1-4, with D hard to call. The V end lost 0 bases, the J end lost 2 bases, and 8 bases lay between the germline ends. This CDR3 contains 15 residues. Germline loops: CDR1 SGHRS, CDR2 YFSETQ. Here the CDR3 DNA reads TGCGCCAGCAGCTTGGATGGCAGGACTAATGAAAAACTGTTTTTT. As protein: CASSLDGRTNEKLFF.

The chain employs TRBV6-1 and TRBJ2-1, with TRBD2 matching over 12 bases. This CDR3 has 17 residues. Trimming at V came to 1 base and at J to 8 bases, leaving 9 bases not matched to a gene. Germline-derived CDR1 and CDR2 are MNHNS and SASEGT. Here the CDR3 DNA reads TGTGCCAGCAGTGAAGGGACTAGCGGGACCTACGGGGATGAGCAGTTCTTC. Protein sequence: CASSEGTSGTYGDEQFF.

This clone appeared a few times. The chain has TRBV7-3 and TRBJ2-3; tentative D call: TRBD2 (5 bases). Germline CDR1 and CDR2: SGHTA and FQGTGA. This CDR3 has 13 amino acids. Trimming cost V 5 bases and J 6 bases, with 12 bases left between them. DNA of the CDR3: TGTGCCAGCAGCCCCGAACCGGGGGATACGCAGTATTTT. As protein: CASSPEPGDTQYF.

The chain uses TRBV15 and TRBJ1-2; weak D call: TRBD1 (5 bases). From germline, CDR1 is LNHNV and CDR2 YYDKDF (reference sequence). This CDR3 has 15 residues. Trimming stripped 1 base from V and 3 bases from J, with 12 bases between. The CDR3 nucleotides are TGTGCCACCAGCAGAGGGATACCGGGGGACTATGGCTACACCTTC. Translation gives CATSRGIPGDYGYTF.

This clone was detected a few times. The chain employs TRBV2 and TRBJ1-4; 7 nucleotides align to TRBD1. V lost 2 bases, J lost 5 bases, and 5 bases stayed unmatched. This CDR3 region has 15 residues. The germline V gene encodes CDR1 SNHLY and CDR2 FYNNEI. This CDR3 is CASSETGQSNEKLFF. The DNA for the CDR3 is TGTGCCAGCAGTGAAACGGGACAGTCGAATGAAAAACTGTTTTTT.

The chain recombines TRBV7-2 with TRBJ2-3; a possible D gene is TRBD2 (6 bases). Deletions cut 2 bases from V and 1 base from J, with 19 bases between. This CDR3 has 18 amino acids. The V gene's germline CDR1 is SGHTA and CDR2 FQGNSA. The CDR3 loop is CASSLWRAPGSRTDTQYF. The CDR3 DNA reads TGTGCCAGCAGCTTATGGAGGGCCCCGGGGTCTCGCACAGATACGCAGTATTTT.

This clone was detected only a few times. The chain employs TRBV6-6 and TRBJ1-4; the D is unclear. The ends were cut back, 2 bases at V and 0 bases at J, with 7 bases in the middle. This CDR3 has 15 amino acids. Germline values: CDR1 MNHNY, CDR2 SVGAGI (reference sequence). CDR3 sequence: CASSYEGSTNEKLFF. The CDR3 DNA follows: TGTGCCAGCAGTTACGAGGGCTCAACTAATGAAAAACTGTTTTTT.

The rearrangement uses TRBV2 and TRBJ2-4; TRBD2 aligns across 10 bases. There are 14 residues in the CDR3. Per the germline V gene, CDR1 is SNHLY and CDR2 is FYNNEI. V shed 10 bases, J shed 8 bases, and the junction held 11 bases outside the gene matches. The CDR3 bases are TGTGCCACTCTCCCGGGACTAGCGAGTGACATTCAGTACTTC. The encoded protein is CATLPGLASDIQYF.

This clone was recorded a few times. The V gene is TRBV7-2, the J gene TRBJ1-5; 7 nucleotides match TRBD1. J lost 5 bases, V lost 3 bases, and 1 base had no gene match. In germline, CDR1 is SGHTA, CDR2 FQGNSA. The CDR3 consists of 13 residues. The CDR3 reads CASSLGQHQPQHF. The CDR3 nucleotides read TGTGCCAGCAGCTTGGGACAGCATCAGCCCCAGCATTTT.

This clone was counted a single time. J is TRBJ1-2 and V is TRBV2; D gene uncertain. The V gene's germline CDR1 is SNHLY and CDR2 FYNNEI. Trimming cost V 3 bases and J 5 bases, with 13 bases left between them. The CDR3 has 14 residues. The CDR3 DNA follows: TGTGCCAGCAGTGAGGCAGGTAGTCTGTATGGCTACACCTTC. This encodes CASSEAGSLYGYTF.

The chain is built from TRBV4-3 and TRBJ2-7; unclear D gene. This CDR3 region has 14 residues. The germline CDR1 and CDR2 sequences are LGHNA and YSLEER. Trimming left V 0 bases short and J 2 bases short, with 8 bases between. CDR3 in DNA: TGCGCCAGCAGCCAAGATCGGCAGGCCTACGAGCAGTACTTC. It specifies CASSQDRQAYEQYF.

The chain uses TRBV28 and TRBJ1-5; D may be TRBD1 (5 bases). Germline CDR1 is MDHEN and CDR2 is SYDVKM. Trimming shortened V by 7 bases and J by 2 bases, and 9 bases separated the two germline ends. This CDR3 comprises 13 residues. CDR3 region: CASTSGRNQPQHF. Here the CDR3 DNA reads TGTGCCAGCACCTCAGGGCGCAATCAGCCCCAGCATTTT.

V gene TRBV18 combines with J gene TRBJ2-6; the match to TRBD2 covers 7 bases. CDR1 and CDR2 (germline): KGHSH, LQKENI. V lost 2 bases and J lost 0; bases outside the gene matches: 13. The CDR3 contains 20 residues. The CDR3 reads CASSPNMSLGLLSGANVLTF. The CDR3 region has the DNA TGTGCCAGCTCACCAAATATGAGCCTGGGACTACTCTCTGGGGCCAACGTCCTGACTTTC.

The rearrangement links TRBV28 to TRBJ2-4, with 7 bases aligning to TRBD1. The CDR3 consists of 20 residues. Germline assignment: CDR1 MDHEN and CDR2 SYDVKM. V gave up 4 bases and J gave up 5 bases; unmatched junction bases: 23. The CDR3 reads CASSSIRIGQVAPRENIQYF. The DNA for the CDR3 is TGTGCCAGCAGTTCCATTCGAATCGGACAGGTAGCCCCCAGGGAAAACATTCAGTACTTC.

The gene calls are TRBV13 and TRBJ2-7, with D unresolved. Germline values: CDR1 PRHDT, CDR2 FYEKMQ (reference sequence). The CDR3 sequence is 14 residues long. The V end lost 6 bases, the J end lost 0 bases, and 12 bases lay between the germline ends. CDR3 coding DNA: TGTGCCAGCAGTCTTAGTCGCATCTCCTACGAGCAGTACTTC. Its translation is CASSLSRISYEQYF.

This clone occurred a few times. The J gene is TRBJ2-3, the V gene TRBV9; D gene ambiguous. The germline gives CDR1 SGDLS, CDR2 YYNGEE. The V gene lost 0 bases and the J gene lost 10 bases, with 12 bases spanning the gap. CDR3 length: 13 amino acids. CDR3 amino acids: CASSVEMEHAQYF. The CDR3 nucleotides are TGTGCCAGCAGCGTAGAAATGGAGCACGCGCAGTATTTT.

This sequence joins TRBV27 and TRBJ2-1; 11 bases are a match to TRBD2. Per germline, CDR1 MNHEY and CDR2 SMNVEV (reference sequence). The CDR3 consists of 17 residues. Trimming cost V 2 bases and J 3 bases; bases outside gene matches: 6. The CDR3, as DNA: TGTGCCAGCAGTTTAAGTCTAGCGGGAGGATACTACAATGAGCAGTTCTTC. Protein product: CASSLSLAGGYYNEQFF.

V usage is TRBV11-3 and J usage is TRBJ2-1; 8 positions agree with TRBD2. Germline CDR1 and CDR2: SGHNT and YENEEA. The CDR3 contains 15 residues. J was trimmed by 6 bases and V by 1 base; bases with no gene match: 5. CDR3 protein: CASSLGSGASNEQFF. The DNA for the CDR3 is TGTGCCAGCAGCTTAGGTAGCGGGGCCTCCAATGAGCAGTTCTTC.